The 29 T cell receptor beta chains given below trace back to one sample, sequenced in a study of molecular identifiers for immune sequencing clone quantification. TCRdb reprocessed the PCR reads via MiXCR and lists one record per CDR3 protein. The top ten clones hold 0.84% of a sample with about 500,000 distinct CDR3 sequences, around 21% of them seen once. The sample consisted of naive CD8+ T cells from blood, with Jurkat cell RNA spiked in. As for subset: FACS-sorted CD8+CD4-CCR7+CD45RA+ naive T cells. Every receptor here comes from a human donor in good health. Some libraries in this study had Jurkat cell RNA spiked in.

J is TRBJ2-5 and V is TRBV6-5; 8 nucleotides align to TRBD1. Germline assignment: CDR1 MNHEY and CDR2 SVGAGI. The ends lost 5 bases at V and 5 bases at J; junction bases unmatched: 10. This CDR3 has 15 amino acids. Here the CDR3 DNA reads TGTGCCAGCAGTAACGACAGGGGCGAATTGGAGACCCAGTACTTC. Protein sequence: CASSNDRGELETQYF.

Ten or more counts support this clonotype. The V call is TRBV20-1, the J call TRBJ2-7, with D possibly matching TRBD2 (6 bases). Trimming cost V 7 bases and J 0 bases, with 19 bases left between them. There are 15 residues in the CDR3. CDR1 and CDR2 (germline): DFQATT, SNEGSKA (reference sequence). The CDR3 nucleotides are TGCAGTGTCCAGGCCTTTAGCGGATCCTCCTACGAGCAGTACTTC. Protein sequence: CSVQAFSGSSYEQYF.

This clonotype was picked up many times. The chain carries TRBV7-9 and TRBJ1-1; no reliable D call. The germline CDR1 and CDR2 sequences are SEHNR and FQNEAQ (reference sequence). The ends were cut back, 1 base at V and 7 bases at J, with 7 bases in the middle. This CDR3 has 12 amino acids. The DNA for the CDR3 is TGTGCCAGCAGCTTAGTGACGGGTGAAGCTTTCTTT. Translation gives CASSLVTGEAFF.

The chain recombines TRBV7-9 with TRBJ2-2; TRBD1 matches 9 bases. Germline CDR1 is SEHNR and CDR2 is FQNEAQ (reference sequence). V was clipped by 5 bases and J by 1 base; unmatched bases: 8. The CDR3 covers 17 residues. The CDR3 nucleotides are TGTGCCAGCAGCCACCGGGACAGGGAGCGGAACACCGGGGAGCTGTTTTTT. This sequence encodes CASSHRDRERNTGELFF.

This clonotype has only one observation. CDR3 in amino acids: CASSPNSGGLDTEAFF. CDR3 coding DNA: TGTGCCAGCAGCCCCAACTCGGGGGGGCTGGACACTGAAGCTTTCTTT. This chain links TRBV7-9 with TRBJ1-1, with D perhaps matching TRBD1 (6 bases). The germline V gene has CDR1 SEHNR and CDR2 FQNEAQ (reference sequence). The V gene lost 5 bases and the J gene lost 3 bases, with 19 bases spanning the gap. This CDR3 region has 16 residues.

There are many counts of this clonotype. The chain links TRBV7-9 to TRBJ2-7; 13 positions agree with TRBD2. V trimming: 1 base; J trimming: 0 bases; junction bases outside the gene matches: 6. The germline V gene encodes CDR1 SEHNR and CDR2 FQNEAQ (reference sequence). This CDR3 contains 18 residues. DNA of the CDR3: TGTGCCAGCAGCTTAGGGACTAGCGGGAGCCAAAGCTCCTACGAGCAGTACTTC. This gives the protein CASSLGTSGSQSSYEQYF.

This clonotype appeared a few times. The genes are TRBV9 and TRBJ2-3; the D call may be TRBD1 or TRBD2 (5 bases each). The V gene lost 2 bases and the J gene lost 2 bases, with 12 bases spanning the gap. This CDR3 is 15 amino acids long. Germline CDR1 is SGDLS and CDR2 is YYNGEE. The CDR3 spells CASSVGGSVTDTQYF. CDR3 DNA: TGTGCCAGCAGCGTTGGGGGTAGCGTCACAGATACGCAGTATTTT.

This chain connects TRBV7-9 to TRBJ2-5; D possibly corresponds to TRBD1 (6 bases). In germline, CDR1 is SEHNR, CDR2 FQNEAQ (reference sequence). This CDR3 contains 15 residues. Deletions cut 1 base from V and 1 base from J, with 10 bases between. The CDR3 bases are TGTGCCAGCAGCTTAGTGGACAGCTTCCAAGAGACCCAGTACTTC. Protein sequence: CASSLVDSFQETQYF.

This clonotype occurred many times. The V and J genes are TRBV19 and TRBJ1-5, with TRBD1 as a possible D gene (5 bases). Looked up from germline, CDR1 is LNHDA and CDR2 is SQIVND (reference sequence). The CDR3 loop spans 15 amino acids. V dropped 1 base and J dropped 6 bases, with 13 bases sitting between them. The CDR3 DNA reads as TGTGCCAGTAGTATAGTGGGGTCGGGGGGTCAGCCCCAGCATTTT. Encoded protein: CASSIVGSGGQPQHF.

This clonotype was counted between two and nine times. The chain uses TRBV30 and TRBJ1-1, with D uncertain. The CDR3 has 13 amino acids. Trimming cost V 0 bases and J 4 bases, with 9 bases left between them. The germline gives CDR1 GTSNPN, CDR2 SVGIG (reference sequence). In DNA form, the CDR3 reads TGTGCCTGGAGTGTTGGGAGGAGCACTGAAGCTTTCTTT. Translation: CAWSVGRSTEAFF.

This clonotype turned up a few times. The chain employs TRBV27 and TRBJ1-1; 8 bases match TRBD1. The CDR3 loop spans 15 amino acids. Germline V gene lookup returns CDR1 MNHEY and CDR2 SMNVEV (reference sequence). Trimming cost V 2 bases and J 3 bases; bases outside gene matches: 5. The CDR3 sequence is CASSLMGQADTEAFF. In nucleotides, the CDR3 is TGTGCCAGCAGTTTAATGGGACAGGCGGACACTGAAGCTTTCTTT.

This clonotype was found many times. The CDR3 nucleotides read TGTGCCAGCACCACTAGCGGGGGAGATCAAGAGACCCAGTACTTC. Protein: CASTTSGGDQETQYF. The rearrangement joins TRBV6-5 to TRBJ2-5; 11 bases align to TRBD2. Losses at the gene ends were 7 bases for V and 2 bases for J; bases not matched to a gene: 6. This CDR3 is built from 15 residues. The V gene's germline CDR1 is MNHEY and CDR2 SVGAGI.

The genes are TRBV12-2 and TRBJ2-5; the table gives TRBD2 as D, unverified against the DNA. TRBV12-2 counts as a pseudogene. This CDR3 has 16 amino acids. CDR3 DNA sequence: TGTGCAAGTAACCCCGGGACTAGCGGGAGAGGGGAGACCCAGTACTTC. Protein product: CASNPGTSGRGETQYF.

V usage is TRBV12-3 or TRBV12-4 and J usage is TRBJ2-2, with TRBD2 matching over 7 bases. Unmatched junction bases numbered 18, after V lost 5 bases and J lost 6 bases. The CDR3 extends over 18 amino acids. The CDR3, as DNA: TGTGCCAGCAGTACGCAGGCCTCCGGGACTAATTACGCCGGGGAGCTGTTTTTT. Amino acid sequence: CASSTQASGTNYAGELFF.

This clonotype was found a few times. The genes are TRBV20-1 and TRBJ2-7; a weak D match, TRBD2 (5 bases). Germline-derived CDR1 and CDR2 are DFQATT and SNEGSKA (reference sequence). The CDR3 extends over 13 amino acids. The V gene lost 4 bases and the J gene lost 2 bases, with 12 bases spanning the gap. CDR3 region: CSAKESGTYEQYF. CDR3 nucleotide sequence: TGCAGTGCTAAAGAATCGGGAACCTACGAGCAGTACTTC.

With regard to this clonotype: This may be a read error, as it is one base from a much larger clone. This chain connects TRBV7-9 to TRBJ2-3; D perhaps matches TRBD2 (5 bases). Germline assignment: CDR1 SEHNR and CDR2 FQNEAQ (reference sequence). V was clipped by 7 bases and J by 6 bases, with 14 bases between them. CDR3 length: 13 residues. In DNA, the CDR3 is TGTGCCAGCATCCCAGTCGGGGTTGATACGCAGTATTTT. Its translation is CASIPVGVDTQYF. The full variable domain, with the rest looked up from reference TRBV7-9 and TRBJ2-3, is DTGVSQNPRHKITKRGQNVTFRCDPISEHNRLYWYRQTLGQGPEFLTYFQNEAQLEKSRLLSDRFSAERPKGSFSTLEIQRTEQGDSAMYLCASIPVGVDTQYFGPGTRLTVL.

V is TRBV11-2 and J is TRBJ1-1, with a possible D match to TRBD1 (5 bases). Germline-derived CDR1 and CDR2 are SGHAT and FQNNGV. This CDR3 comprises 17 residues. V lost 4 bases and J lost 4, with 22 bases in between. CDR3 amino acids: CASSSDRGQTHGTEAFF. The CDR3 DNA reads TGTGCCAGCAGCTCTGACAGAGGGCAGACCCATGGCACTGAAGCTTTCTTT.

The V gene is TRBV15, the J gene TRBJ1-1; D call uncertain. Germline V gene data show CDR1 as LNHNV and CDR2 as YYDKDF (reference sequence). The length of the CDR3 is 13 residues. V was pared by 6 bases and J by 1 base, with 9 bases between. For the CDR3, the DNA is TGTGCCACCAGTTTCCCAGGGAACACTGAAGCTTTCTTT. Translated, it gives CATSFPGNTEAFF.

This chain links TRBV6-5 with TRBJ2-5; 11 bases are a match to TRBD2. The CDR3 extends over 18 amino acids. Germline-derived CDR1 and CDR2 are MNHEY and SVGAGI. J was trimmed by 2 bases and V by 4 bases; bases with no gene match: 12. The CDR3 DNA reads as TGTGCCAGCAGTTTCACTAGCGGGGGCGCGACAGAGCAAGAGACCCAGTACTTC. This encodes CASSFTSGGATEQETQYF.

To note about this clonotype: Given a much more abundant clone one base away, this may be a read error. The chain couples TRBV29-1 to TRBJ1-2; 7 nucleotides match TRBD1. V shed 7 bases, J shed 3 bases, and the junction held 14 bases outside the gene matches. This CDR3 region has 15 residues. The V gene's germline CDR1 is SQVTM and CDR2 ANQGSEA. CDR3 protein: CSAEGQAGADYGYTF. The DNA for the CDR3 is TGCAGCGCCGAAGGACAGGCCGGAGCTGACTATGGCTACACCTTC.

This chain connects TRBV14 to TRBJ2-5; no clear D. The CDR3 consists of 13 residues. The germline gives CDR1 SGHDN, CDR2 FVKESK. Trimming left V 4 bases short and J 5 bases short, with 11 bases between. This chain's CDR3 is CASSPGPWETQYF. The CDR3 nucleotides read TGTGCCAGCAGCCCTGGACCGTGGGAGACCCAGTACTTC.

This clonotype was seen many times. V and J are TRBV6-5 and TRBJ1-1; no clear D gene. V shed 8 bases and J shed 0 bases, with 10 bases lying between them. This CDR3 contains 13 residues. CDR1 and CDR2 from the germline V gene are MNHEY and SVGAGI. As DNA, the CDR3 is TGTGCCAGCCTCTCGGACGTGAACACTGAAGCTTTCTTT. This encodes CASLSDVNTEAFF.

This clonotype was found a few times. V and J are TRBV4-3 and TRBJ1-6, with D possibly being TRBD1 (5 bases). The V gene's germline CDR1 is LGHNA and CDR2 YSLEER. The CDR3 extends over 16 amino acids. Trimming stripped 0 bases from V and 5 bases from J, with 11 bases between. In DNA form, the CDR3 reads TGCGCCAGCAGCCAAGATTCGAGGGACCATAATTCACCCCTCCACTTT. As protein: CASSQDSRDHNSPLHF.

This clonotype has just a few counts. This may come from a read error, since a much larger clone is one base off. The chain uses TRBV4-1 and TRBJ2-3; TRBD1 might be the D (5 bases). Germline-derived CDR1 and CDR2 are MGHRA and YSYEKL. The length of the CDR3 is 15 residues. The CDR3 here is CTSSQQEFSTDTQYF. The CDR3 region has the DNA TGCACCAGCAGCCAACAGGAATTCAGCACAGATACGCAGTATTTT.

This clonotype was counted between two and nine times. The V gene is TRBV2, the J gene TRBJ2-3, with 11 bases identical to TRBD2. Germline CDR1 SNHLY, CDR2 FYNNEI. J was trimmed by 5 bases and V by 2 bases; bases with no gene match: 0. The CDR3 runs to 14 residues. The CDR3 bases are TGTGCCAGCAGTGAACTAGCGGGGGGAGATACGCAGTATTTT. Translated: CASSELAGGDTQYF.

CDR3 coding DNA: TGTGCCAGCAGTGATGAAGGGAATAAAGCTTTCTTT. Translation gives CASSDEGNKAFF. The chain has TRBV2 and TRBJ1-1; no definite D call. V lost 3 bases and J 9 bases, leaving 11 bases between the germline ends. Germline V CDR1 and CDR2: SNHLY, FYNNEI. The CDR3 is made up of 12 amino acids.

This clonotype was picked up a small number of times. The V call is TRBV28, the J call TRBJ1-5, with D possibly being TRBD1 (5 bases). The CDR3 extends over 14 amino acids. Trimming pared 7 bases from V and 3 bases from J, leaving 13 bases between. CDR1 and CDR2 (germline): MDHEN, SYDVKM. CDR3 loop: CASNLLGHNQPQHF. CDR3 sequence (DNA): TGTGCCAGCAACCTGTTGGGGCACAATCAGCCCCAGCATTTT. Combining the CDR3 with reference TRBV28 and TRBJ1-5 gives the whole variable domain DVKVTQSSRYLVKRTGEKVFLECVQDMDHENMFWYRQDPGLGLRLIYFSYDVKMKEKGDIPEGYSVSREKKERFSLILESASTNQTSMYLCASNLLGHNQPQHFGDGTRLSIL.

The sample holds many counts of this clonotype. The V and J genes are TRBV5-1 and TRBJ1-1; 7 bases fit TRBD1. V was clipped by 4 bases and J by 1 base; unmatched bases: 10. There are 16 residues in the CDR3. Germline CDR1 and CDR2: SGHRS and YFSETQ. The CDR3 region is CASSPGQVLSNTEAFF. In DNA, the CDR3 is TGCGCCAGCAGCCCCGGACAGGTATTATCGAACACTGAAGCTTTCTTT.

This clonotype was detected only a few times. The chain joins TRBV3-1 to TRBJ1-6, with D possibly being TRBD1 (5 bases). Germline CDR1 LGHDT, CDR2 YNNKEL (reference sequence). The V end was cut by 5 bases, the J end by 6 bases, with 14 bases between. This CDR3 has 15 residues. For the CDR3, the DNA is TGTGCCAGCAGCGAACCGGGGCCCCGTAATTCACCCCTCCACTTT. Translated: CASSEPGPRNSPLHF.